A selection of T cell receptor beta chains follows, all from one sample in a study of long-term antiretroviral therapy in people with HIV. The repertoire was sequenced with immunoSEQ multiplex PCR; TCRdb's copy has only in-frame clones and lacks some. The sample holds about 40,000 clones, 70% to 90% seen once. Sequencing used unsorted PBMCs, obtained 1.2 years after starting antiretroviral therapy. These receptors were taken from a woman in her forties or fifties with HIV. Each CDR3 is given without its conserved first and last residue. Fields, in order: J gene, V gene, CDR3 length, CDR3 protein.

>TRBJ1-1|TRBV4-1|13
ASSLGRDMNTEAF
>TRBJ2-1|TRBV4-2|14
ASSPTSGLNVNEQF
>TRBJ2-7|TRBV5-1|14
ASSDRGGVGIDEQY
>TRBJ1-3|TRBV7-9|12
ASSLSASGNTIY
>TRBJ1-5|TRBV7-8|14
ASSWGTGSSNQPQH
>TRBJ2-6|TRBV29-1|11
SVDSSGANVLT
>TRBJ1-1|TRBV7-8|14
ASTSIHRRLNTEAF
>TRBJ1-1|TRBV7-9|13
ASSLKGAGNTEAF
>TRBJ2-1|TRBV6-5|10
ASSPGGAIEF
>TRBJ2-7|TRBV9|9
ASSAGVEQY
>TRBJ1-2|TRBV7-8|13
ASSLEQGRVAGYT
>TRBJ2-3|TRBV7-6|12
ASTTGWGADTQY
>TRBJ2-3|TRBV5-1|12
ASSPWTSVGTQY
>TRBJ1-1|TRBV5-1|12
ASSFKDTNTEAF
>TRBJ1-1|TRBV5-1|11
ASSFSGRTEAF
>TRBJ1-1|TRBV7-9|11
ASSFGGATEAF
>TRBJ2-1|TRBV30|12
AWRAGYGHNEQF
>TRBJ1-3|TRBV19|11
ASRRTPDGSIY
>TRBJ1-1|TRBV28|8
ASSSLEAF
>TRBJ2-1|TRBV5-4|16
ASSGGTSGGETYNEQF
>TRBJ2-6|TRBV7-9|15
ASSRLGQGGGANVLT
>TRBJ2-7|TRBV7-7|11
ASSLGQGTEQY